A selection of T cell receptor beta chains follows, all from one sample in a study of T cells after yellow fever vaccination. TCRdb fed the 5' RACE reads into MiXCR, producing one record per CDR3 protein. The sample includes 500,000 to 550,000 distinct CDR3 sequences, 21% seen only once; the top ten take about 16%. The sequences come from PBMCs, collected approximately 22 days after the first yellow fever vaccination. The source is a man between 18 and 29 years old who received the YFV17D yellow fever vaccine. The CDR3 runs from the conserved cysteine through the conserved F or W. The D gene is left open where the match is weak. Clone size is not always given. Where it is, it says once, few, many or a class for expanded clones.

d_gene	abundance	v_gene	j_gene	CDR3aa	CDR3nt
NA	NA	TRBV5-1	TRBJ2-5	CASSFVGPDAGETQYF	TGCGCCAGCAGCTTTGTAGGCCCCGACGCGGGGGAGACCCAGTACTTC
TRBD1	few	TRBV5-1	TRBJ2-5	CASSLTGTAQETQYF	TGCGCCAGCAGCTTGACAGGGACAGCCCAAGAGACCCAGTACTTC
NA	NA	TRBV20-1	TRBJ2-3	CSAREAAGRTSTDTQYF	TGCAGTGCTAGAGAAGCCGCCGGGCGGACTAGCACAGATACGCAGTATTTT
NA	few	TRBV28	TRBJ1-4	CASKTSDEKLFF	TGTGCCAGCAAGACTTCGGATGAAAAACTGTTTTTT
TRBD2	few	TRBV5-6	TRBJ2-5	CASGAGGAEWLETQYF	TGTGCCAGCGGGGCCGGGGGGGCGGAGTGGCTTGAGACCCAGTACTTC
TRBD1	few	TRBV29-1	TRBJ1-1	CSGGQGNTEAFF	TGCAGCGGCGGACAGGGGAACACTGAAGCTTTCTTT
NA	many	TRBV7-3	TRBJ2-5	CASSLIGLDGETQYF	TGTGCCAGCAGCTTAATAGGGCTGGATGGAGAGACCCAGTACTTC
NA	few	TRBV5-1	TRBJ1-1	CASSKDTLLSEAFF	TGCGCCAGCAGTAAGGACACATTACTGTCTGAAGCTTTCTTT
TRBD1	few	TRBV5-1	TRBJ1-1	CASSPGTGPEAFF	TGCGCCAGCAGCCCAGGGACAGGGCCTGAAGCTTTCTTT
TRBD1	few	TRBV18	TRBJ2-5	CASSQPGGVRETQYF	TGTGCCAGCTCACAGCCAGGGGGCGTCCGGGAGACCCAGTACTTC
NA	NA	TRBV7-2	TRBJ2-1	CASSLDRGTYNEQFF	TGTGCCAGCAGCTTAGACCGGGGAACCTACAATGAGCAGTTCTTC
NA	NA	TRBV3-1	TRBJ2-3	CASSQLDYPPDTQYF	TGTGCCAGCAGCCAACTGGACTACCCCCCAGATACGCAGTATTTT
TRBD1	few	TRBV5-1	TRBJ1-1	CASSWDRGSTEASF	TGCGCCAGCAGCTGGGACAGGGGTAGCACTGAAGCTTCCTTT
NA	few	TRBV5-5	TRBJ1-1	CASSQETVNTEAFF	TGTGCCAGCAGCCAAGAGACGGTGAACACTGAAGCTTTCTTT
NA	NA	TRBV7-2	TRBJ2-1	CASSQFNNEQFF	TGTGCCAGCAGCCAATTCAACAATGAGCAGTTCTTC
NA	few	TRBV15	TRBJ2-3	CATSSTLGGTDTQYF	TGTGCCACCAGCAGTACTCTCGGGGGCACAGATACGCAGTATTTT
NA	NA	TRBV4-3	TRBJ2-2	CASSHQRRQYTTGELFF	TGCGCCAGCAGCCATCAAAGGAGACAATATACCACCGGGGAGCTGTTTTTT
NA	NA	TRBV29-1	TRBJ2-3	CSVEGVADTQYF	TGCAGCGTTGAAGGGGTTGCAGATACGCAGTATTTT
NA	NA	TRBV24-1	TRBJ2-1	CATSDFADAVQFF	TGTGCCACCAGTGATTTCGCGGACGCTGTACAGTTCTTC
TRBD1	many	TRBV29-1	TRBJ1-1	CSVEHGTGNILAFF	TGCAGCGTTGAGCACGGGACAGGAAACATTTTGGCTTTCTTT
NA	NA	TRBV18	TRBJ1-2	CASSPDRNNGYTF	TGTGCCAGCTCACCAGACAGGAATAATGGCTACACCTTC
NA	once	TRBV12-3/TRBV12-4	TRBJ1-3	CASSWPQATSGNTIYF	TGTGCCAGCAGTTGGCCCCAGGCAACCTCTGGAAACACCATATATTTT
TRBD2	few	TRBV20-1	TRBJ2-1	CSVTSGEYSYNEQFF	TGCAGTGTGACTAGCGGGGAATACTCCTACAATGAGCAGTTCTTC
NA	NA	TRBV6-1	TRBJ1-2	CASSLHAQSHWGSNYGYTF	TGTGCCAGCAGTCTTCATGCCCAATCCCACTGGGGGTCCAACTATGGCTACACCTTC
TRBD1	few	TRBV6-5	TRBJ1-2	CASSYGQGSYGYTF	TGTGCCAGCAGTTACGGACAGGGCAGCTATGGCTACACCTTC
TRBD1	NA	TRBV9	TRBJ2-1	CASGGTGASNEQFF	TGTGCCAGCGGGGGGACAGGGGCCAGCAATGAGCAGTTCTTC
NA	few	TRBV6-6	TRBJ2-7	CASSYSIGGEQYF	TGTGCCAGCAGTTACTCGATCGGGGGTGAGCAGTACTTC
NA	once	TRBV27	TRBJ1-1	CASSWLRGPNTEAFF	TGTGCCAGCAGTTGGCTCCGGGGGCCAAACACTGAAGCTTTCTTT
NA	NA	TRBV6-5	TRBJ1-4	CASSHTRGNEEKLFF	TGTGCCAGCAGCCATACTCGAGGGAATGAGGAAAAACTGTTTTTT
NA	many	TRBV25-1	TRBJ1-6	CASSDLTGGRINSPLHF	TGTGCCAGCAGTGATTTGACCGGGGGACGGATTAATTCACCCCTCCACTTT
TRBD1	once	TRBV6-2/TRBV6-3	TRBJ2-6	CASSYSGQGSSGANVLTF	TGTGCCAGCAGTTACTCGGGACAGGGGTCCTCTGGGGCCAACGTCCTGACTTTC
NA	many	TRBV4-3	TRBJ2-3	CASSAHPRPPDTQYF	TGCGCCAGCAGCGCCCACCCTAGGCCTCCAGATACGCAGTATTTT
TRBD2	NA	TRBV5-1	TRBJ2-3	CASSAFLERGLDTQYF	TGCGCCAGCAGCGCATTTTTAGAGCGGGGGTTGGATACGCAGTATTTT
NA	few	TRBV5-1	TRBJ1-1	CASSLPPSGSLTEAFF	TGCGCCAGCAGCTTACCACCCTCAGGGAGTCTCACTGAAGCTTTCTTT
TRBD1	few	TRBV5-1	TRBJ1-1	CASSLGDRVTEAFF	TGCGCCAGCAGCTTGGGAGACAGGGTGACTGAAGCTTTCTTT
NA	NA	TRBV28	TRBJ1-5	CASSSPISAQHF	TGTGCCAGCAGTTCCCCGATATCGGCCCAGCATTTT
NA	few	TRBV5-4	TRBJ2-2	CATKSGERNTGELFF	TGTGCCACCAAGTCGGGGGAGCGCAACACCGGGGAGCTGTTTTTT
TRBD2	few	TRBV6-2/TRBV6-3	TRBJ2-1	CASRNSGGFSDEQFF	TGTGCCAGCCGGAATAGCGGGGGGTTTAGCGATGAGCAGTTCTTC
TRBD2	few	TRBV5-1	TRBJ2-3	CASSLHSGVTPDTQYF	TGCGCCAGCAGCTTGCACAGCGGGGTGACTCCTGATACGCAGTATTTT
NA	few	TRBV3-1	TRBJ2-3	CASSQAAARHTDTQYF	TGTGCCAGCAGCCAGGCGGCAGCTAGACACACAGATACGCAGTATTTT
TRBD1	few	TRBV4-2	TRBJ2-2	CASSQAGTGGRTGELFF	TGTGCCAGCAGCCAAGCCGGGACAGGGGGTCGAACCGGGGAGCTGTTTTTT
TRBD2	NA	TRBV5-6	TRBJ2-2	CASSPLTSGGTGELFF	TGTGCCAGCAGCCCGCTGACTAGCGGGGGGACCGGGGAGCTGTTTTTT
NA	few	TRBV7-2	TRBJ2-1	CASSLPGHEQFF	TGTGCCAGCAGCCTCCCCGGGCATGAGCAGTTCTTC
NA	few	TRBV7-3	TRBJ2-5	CASSLTGSGYGETQYF	TGTGCCAGCAGCTTAACCGGGAGCGGGTACGGAGAGACCCAGTACTTC
TRBD2	NA	TRBV27	TRBJ2-3	CASSLRRLAGGNTDTQYF	TGTGCCAGCAGTTTACGCCGACTAGCGGGGGGCAACACAGATACGCAGTATTTT
NA	few	TRBV20-1	TRBJ2-3	CSARDVRAF	TGCAGTGCTAGAGATGTCCGGGCTTTT
NA	few	TRBV20-1	TRBJ1-1	CSARQGLTEAFF	TGCAGTGCCCGGCAGGGACTCACTGAAGCTTTCTTT